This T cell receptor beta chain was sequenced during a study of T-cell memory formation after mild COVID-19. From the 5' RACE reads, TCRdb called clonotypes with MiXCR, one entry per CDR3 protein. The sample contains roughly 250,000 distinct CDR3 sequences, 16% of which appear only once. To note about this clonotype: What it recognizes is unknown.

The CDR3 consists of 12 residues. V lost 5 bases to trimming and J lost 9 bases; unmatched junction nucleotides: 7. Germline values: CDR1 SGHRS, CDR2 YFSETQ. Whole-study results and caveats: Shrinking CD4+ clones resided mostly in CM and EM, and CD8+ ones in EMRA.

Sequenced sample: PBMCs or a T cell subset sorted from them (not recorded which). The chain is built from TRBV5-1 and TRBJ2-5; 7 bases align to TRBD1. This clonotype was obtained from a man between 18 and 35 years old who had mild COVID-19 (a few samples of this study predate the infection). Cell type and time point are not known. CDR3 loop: CASSRDSRSQYF. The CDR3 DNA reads TGCGCCAGCAGTCGGGACAGTAGGTCCCAGTACTTC.